This T cell receptor (beta chain) originates from a study of T-cell reconstitution after alpha-beta-depleted transplantation in children. General study results and limits: T-cell counts and diversity at one year following transplant were attributed mainly to newly produced T cells. By about two months after transplant, alpha-beta T cells reportedly arose from several hundred graft clones that had expanded. High day-60 TCRbeta diversity in some patients came from surviving recipient T cells and thymic progenitors.

CDR3 size: 14 residues. Germline CDR1 is MDHEN and CDR2 is SYDVKM. The V end lost 2 bases, the J end lost 2 bases, and 10 bases lay between the germline ends. On this clonotype: Its specificity is unknown.

The TCRbeta library incorporated unique molecular identifiers. TCRdb re-called the PCR reads with MiXCR, one entry per CDR3 protein. The repertoire holds 540,000 or so distinct CDR3 sequences, with 20% to 25% as singletons. The chain recombines TRBV28 with TRBJ2-7; possibly TRBD1 for D (5 bases). This receptor was taken from a boy less than two years old who had a stem cell transplant for acute myeloid leukemia, so the T cells may come from the graft donor. The specimen was PBMCs, mostly from graft donor cells, collected 360 days after TCRalphabeta/CD19-depleted stem cell transplant. CDR3 loop: CASSLQGTAYEQYV. Here the CDR3 DNA reads TGTGCCAGCAGTTTACAGGGTACGGCCTACGAGCAGTACGTC.